The T cell receptor beta chain under discussion was sequenced for a study of vaccination effects on CD4 cells after COVID-19. About the study: Prior to sequencing, the ViraFEST assay stimulated PBMC with viral peptide pools, which expanded the antigen-specific CD4+ T cells. Study conclusions and caveats: From healthy vaccinees, only 1 of 255 vaccine-induced clones also reacted to common cold coronaviruses.

CD4+ T cell isolation took place after less than 13 days of culture. The vaccine recipients had no prior SARS-CoV-2 infection, with negative nucleocapsid antibodies. Half-medium replacement with IL-2 medium occurred on days 3 and 7. Here immunoSEQ multiplex PCR was the method, and the copy in TCRdb shows in-frame clones only, minus some. The sample includes 30,000 to 40,000 clones, 82% of them seen just once. This CDR3 spans 13 amino acids. The germline V gene encodes CDR1 KGHSH and CDR2 LQKENI. V was cut by 2 bases and J by 3 bases, with 8 bases left in between. On this clone: The target antigen is unknown.

The receptor comes from a human donor who received a COVID-19 vaccine. V and J are TRBV18 and TRBJ2-7; possibly TRBD1 for D (6 bases). The sample in question was CD4+ T cells from PBMCs cultured without peptide, obtained before COVID-19 vaccination. As DNA, the CDR3 is TGTGCCAGCTCACCAGGGACATACTACGAGCAGTACGTC. Translated: CASSPGTYYEQYV.